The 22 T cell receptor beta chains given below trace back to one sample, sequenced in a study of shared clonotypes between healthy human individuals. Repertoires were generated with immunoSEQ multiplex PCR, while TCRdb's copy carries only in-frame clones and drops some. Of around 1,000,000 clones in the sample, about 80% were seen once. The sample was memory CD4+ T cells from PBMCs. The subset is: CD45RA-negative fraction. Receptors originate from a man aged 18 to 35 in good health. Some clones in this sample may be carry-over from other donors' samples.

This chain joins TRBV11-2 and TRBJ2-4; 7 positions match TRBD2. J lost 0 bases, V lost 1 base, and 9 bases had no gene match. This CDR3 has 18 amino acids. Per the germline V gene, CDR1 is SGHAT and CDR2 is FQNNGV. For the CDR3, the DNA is TGTGCCAGCAGCTTAGGGGTCATAGCGGGCCTAGCCAAAAACATTCAGTACTTC. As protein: CASSLGVIAGLAKNIQYF.

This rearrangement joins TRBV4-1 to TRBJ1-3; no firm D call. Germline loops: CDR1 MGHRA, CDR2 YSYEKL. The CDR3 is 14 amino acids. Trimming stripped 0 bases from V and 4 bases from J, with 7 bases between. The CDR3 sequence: CASSQDWRGNTIYF. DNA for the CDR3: TGCGCCAGCAGCCAAGATTGGCGGGGAAACACCATATATTTT.

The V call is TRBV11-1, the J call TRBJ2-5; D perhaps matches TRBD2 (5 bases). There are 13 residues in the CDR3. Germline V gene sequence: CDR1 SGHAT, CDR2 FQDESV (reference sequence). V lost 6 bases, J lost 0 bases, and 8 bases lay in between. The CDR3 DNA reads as TGTGCCAGCAGTCGAGGGAACCAAGAGACCCAGTACTTC. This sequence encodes CASSRGNQETQYF.

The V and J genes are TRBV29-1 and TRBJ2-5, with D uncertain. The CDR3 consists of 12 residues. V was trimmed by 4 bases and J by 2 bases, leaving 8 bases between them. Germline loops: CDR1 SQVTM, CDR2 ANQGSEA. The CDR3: CSVVGQQETQYF. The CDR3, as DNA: TGCAGCGTTGTCGGTCAACAAGAGACCCAGTACTTC.

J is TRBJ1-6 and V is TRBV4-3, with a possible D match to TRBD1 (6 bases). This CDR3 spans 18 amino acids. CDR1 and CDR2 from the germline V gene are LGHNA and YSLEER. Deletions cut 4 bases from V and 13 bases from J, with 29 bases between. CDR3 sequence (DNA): TGCGCCAGCAGCCCTACGGTGGGGGGGGGCATTCGGATTTCGCCCCTCCACTTT. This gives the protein CASSPTVGGGIRISPLHF.

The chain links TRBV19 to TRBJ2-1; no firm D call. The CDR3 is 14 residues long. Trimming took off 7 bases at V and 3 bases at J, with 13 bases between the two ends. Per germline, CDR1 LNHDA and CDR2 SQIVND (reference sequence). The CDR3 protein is CASKVSVYYNEQFF. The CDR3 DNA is TGTGCCAGTAAGGTTTCGGTTTACTACAATGAGCAGTTCTTC.

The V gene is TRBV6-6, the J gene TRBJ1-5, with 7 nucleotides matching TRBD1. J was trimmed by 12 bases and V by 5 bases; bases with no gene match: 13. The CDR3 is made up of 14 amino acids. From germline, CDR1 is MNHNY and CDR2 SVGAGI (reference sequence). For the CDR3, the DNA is TGTGCCAGCAGTCCTGACAGGGAGGCCCTCCGCCAGCATTTT. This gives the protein CASSPDREALRQHF.

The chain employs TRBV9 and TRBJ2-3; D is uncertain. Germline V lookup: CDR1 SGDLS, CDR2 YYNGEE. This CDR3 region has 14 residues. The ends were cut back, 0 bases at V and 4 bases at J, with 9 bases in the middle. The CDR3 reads CASSVGGVADTQYF. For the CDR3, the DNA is TGTGCCAGCAGCGTAGGAGGCGTCGCAGATACGCAGTATTTT.

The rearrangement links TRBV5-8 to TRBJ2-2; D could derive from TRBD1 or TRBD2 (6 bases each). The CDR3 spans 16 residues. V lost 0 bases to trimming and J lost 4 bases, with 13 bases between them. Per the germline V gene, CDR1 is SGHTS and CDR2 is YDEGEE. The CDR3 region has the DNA TGTGCCAGCAGCTTGGATGCCAGGGGAGGCACCGGGGAGCTGTTTTTT. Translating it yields CASSLDARGGTGELFF.

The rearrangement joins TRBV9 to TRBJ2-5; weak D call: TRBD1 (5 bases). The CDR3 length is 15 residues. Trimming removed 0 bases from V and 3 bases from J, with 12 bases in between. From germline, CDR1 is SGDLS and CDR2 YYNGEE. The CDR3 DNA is TGTGCCAGCAGCGTAGACGGGCTAGGGGAAGAGACCCAGTACTTC. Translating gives CASSVDGLGEETQYF.

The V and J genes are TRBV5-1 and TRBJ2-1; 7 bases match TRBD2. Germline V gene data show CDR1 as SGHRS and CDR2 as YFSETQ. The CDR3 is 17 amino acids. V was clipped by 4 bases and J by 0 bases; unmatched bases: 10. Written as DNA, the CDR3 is TGCGCCAGCAGCCCAGGGAGGGGCACGAGCTCCTACAATGAGCAGTTCTTC. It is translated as CASSPGRGTSSYNEQFF.

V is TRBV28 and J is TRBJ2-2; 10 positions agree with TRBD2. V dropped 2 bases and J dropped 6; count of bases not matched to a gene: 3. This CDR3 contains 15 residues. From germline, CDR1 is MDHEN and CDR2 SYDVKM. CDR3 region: CASSLGLAESGELFF. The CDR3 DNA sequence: TGTGCCAGCAGTTTAGGACTAGCGGAGTCCGGGGAGCTGTTTTTT.

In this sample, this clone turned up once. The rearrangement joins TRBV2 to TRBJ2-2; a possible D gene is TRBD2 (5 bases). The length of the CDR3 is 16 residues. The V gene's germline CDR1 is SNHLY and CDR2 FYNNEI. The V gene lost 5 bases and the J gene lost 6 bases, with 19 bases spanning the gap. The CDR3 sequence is CASSTGRTRGSGELFF. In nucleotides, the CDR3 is TGTGCCAGCAGTACCGGGCGGACCCGAGGGTCCGGGGAGCTGTTTTTT.

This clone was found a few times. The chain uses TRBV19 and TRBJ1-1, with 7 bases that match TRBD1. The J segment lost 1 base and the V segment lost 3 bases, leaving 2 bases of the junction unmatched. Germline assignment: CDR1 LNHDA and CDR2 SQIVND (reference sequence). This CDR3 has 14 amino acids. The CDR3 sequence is CASSMTGTNTEAFF. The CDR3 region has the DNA TGTGCCAGTAGTATGACAGGGACGAACACTGAAGCTTTCTTT.

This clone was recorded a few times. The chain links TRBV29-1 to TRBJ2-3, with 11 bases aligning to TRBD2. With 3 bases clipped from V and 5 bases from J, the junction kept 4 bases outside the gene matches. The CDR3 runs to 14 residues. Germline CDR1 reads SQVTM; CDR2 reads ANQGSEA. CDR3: CSVEASGRKDTQYF. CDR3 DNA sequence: TGCAGCGTTGAGGCTAGCGGGAGGAAAGATACGCAGTATTTT.

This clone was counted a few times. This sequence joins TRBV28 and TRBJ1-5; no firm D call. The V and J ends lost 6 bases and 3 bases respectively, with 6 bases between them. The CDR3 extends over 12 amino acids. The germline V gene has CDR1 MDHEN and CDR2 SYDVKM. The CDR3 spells CASSIPNQPQHF. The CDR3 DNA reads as TGTGCCAGCAGCATCCCCAATCAGCCCCAGCATTTT.

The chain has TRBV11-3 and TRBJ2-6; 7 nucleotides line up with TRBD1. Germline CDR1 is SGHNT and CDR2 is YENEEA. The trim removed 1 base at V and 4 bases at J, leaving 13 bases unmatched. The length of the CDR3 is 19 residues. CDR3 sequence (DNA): TGTGCCAGCAGCTTAGGGCTATCTGGCAGGGGGTACGGGGCCAACGTCCTGACTTTC. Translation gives CASSLGLSGRGYGANVLTF. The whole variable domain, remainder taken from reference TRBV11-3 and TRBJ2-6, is EAGVVQSPRYKIIEKKQPVAFWCNPISGHNTLYWYLQNLGQGPELLIRYENEEAVDDSQLPKDRFSAERLKGVDSTLKIQPAELGDSAVYLCASSLGLSGRGYGANVLTFGAGSRLTVL.

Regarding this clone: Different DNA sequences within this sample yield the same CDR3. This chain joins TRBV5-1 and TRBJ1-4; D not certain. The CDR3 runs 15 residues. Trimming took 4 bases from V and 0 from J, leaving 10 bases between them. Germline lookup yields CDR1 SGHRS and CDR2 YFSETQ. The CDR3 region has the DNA TGCGCCAGCAGCCCCTCCCCTGCAACTAATGAAAAACTGTTTTTT. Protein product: CASSPSPATNEKLFF. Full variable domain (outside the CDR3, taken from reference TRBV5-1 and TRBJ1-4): KAGVTQTPRYLIKTRGQQVTLSCSPISGHRSVSWYQQTPGQGLQFLFEYFSETQRNKGNFPGRFSGRQFSNSRSEMNVSTLELGDSALYLCASSPSPATNEKLFFGSGTQLSVL.

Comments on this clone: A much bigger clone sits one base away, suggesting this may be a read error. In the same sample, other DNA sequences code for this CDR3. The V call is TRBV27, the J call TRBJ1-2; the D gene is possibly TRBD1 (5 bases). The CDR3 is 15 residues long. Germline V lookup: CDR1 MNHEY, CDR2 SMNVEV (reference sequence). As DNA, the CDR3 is TGTGCCAGCAGTCGACCCCCCCCGGGGACCCATGGCTACACCTTT. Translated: CASSRPPPGTHGYTF.

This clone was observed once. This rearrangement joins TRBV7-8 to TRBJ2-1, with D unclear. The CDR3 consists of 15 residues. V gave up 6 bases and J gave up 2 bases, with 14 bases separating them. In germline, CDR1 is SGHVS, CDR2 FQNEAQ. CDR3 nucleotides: TGTGCCAGCAGTTACGCAGGTGATCCCTACAATGAGCAGTTCTTC. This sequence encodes CASSYAGDPYNEQFF.

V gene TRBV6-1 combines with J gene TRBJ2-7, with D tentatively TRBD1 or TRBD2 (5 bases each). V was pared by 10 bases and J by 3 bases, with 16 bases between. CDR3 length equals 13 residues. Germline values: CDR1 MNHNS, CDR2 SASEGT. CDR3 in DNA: TGTGCCACCTTCCTGGGGGTTCGCTACGAGCAGTACTTC. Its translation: CATFLGVRYEQYF.

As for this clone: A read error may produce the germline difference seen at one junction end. CDR3 residues: CASSFWPGYSTDLNTEAFF. CDR3 DNA: TGCGCCAGCAGCTTCTGGCCGGGATACTCGACAGATTTGAATACTGAAGCTTTCTTT. The chain has TRBV5-1 and TRBJ1-1; tentative D call: TRBD1 (5 bases). The CDR3 spans 19 residues. Germline V gives CDR1 SGHRS, CDR2 YFSETQ.